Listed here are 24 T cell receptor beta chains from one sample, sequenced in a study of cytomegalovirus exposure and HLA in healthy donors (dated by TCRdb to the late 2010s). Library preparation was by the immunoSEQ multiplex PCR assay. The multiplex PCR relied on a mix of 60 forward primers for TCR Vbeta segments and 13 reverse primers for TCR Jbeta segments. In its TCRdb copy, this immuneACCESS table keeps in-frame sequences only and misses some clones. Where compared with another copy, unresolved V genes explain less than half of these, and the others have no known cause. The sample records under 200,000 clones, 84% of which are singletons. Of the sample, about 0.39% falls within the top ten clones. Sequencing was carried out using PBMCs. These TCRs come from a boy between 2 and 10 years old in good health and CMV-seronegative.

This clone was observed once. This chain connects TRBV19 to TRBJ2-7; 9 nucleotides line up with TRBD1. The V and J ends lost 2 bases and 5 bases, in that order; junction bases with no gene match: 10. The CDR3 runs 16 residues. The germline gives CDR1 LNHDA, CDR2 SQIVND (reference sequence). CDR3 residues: CASSIRFGDRVDEQYF. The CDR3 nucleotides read TGTGCCAGTAGTATAAGATTTGGGGACAGGGTGGACGAGCAGTACTTC.

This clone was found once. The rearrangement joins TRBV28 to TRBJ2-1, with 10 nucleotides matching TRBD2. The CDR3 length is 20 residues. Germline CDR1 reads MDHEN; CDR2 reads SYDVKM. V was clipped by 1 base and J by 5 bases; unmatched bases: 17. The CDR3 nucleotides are TGTGCCAGCAGTTTATTTGGAGTACCGCTCCTAGCGGGAGCCCACAATGAGCAGTTCTTC. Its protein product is CASSLFGVPLLAGAHNEQFF.

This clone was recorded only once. DNA of the CDR3: TGTGCCAGCAGTCCAGGGGGCCAGCGGATGAAACGACTGTTTTTT. Translated: CASSPGGQRMKRLFF. V is TRBV28 and J is TRBJ1-4; 8 bases map to TRBD1. From germline, CDR1 is MDHEN and CDR2 SYDVKM. This CDR3 contains 15 residues. With V trimmed by 5 bases and J by 13 bases, 15 bases remained unmatched.

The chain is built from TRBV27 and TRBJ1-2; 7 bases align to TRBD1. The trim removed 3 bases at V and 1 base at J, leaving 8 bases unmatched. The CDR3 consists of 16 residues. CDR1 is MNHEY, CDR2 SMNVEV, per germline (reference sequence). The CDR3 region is CASSLLRAGGNYGYTF. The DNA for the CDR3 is TGTGCCAGCAGTTTGCTCCGGGCAGGGGGTAACTATGGCTACACCTTC.

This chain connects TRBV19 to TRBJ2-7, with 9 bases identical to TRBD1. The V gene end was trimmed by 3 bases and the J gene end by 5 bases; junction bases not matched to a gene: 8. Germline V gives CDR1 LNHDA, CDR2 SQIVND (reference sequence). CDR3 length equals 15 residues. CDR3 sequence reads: CASSIPGQGGHEQYF. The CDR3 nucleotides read TGTGCCAGTAGTATTCCGGGACAGGGAGGCCACGAGCAGTACTTC.

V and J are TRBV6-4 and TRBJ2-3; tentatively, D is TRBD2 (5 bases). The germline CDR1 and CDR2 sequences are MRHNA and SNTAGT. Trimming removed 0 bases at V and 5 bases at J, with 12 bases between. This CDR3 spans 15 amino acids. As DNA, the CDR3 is TGTGCCAGCAGTGACTCTGGGAGTTTGGGAGATACGCAGTATTTT. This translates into CASSDSGSLGDTQYF.

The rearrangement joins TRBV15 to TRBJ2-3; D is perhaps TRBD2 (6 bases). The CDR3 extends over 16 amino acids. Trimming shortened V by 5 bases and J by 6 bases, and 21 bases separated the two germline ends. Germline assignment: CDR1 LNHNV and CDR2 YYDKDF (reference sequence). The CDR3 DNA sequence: TGTGCCACCAGCGGCGGGGTAGTGAGGACATCGGATACGCAGTATTTT. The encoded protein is CATSGGVVRTSDTQYF.

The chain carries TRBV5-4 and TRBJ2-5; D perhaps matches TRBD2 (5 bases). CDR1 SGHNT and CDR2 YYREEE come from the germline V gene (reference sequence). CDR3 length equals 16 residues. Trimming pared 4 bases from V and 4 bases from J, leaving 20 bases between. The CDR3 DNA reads TGTGCCAGCAGCGCGGACTGGTCCGAGGGCTCAGAGACCCAGTACTTC. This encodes CASSADWSEGSETQYF.

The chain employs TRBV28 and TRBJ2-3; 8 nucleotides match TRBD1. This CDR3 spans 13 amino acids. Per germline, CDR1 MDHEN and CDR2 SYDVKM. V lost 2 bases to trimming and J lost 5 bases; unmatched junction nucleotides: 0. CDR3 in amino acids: CASSLDRGDTQYF. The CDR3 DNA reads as TGTGCCAGCAGTTTAGACAGGGGAGATACGCAGTATTTT.

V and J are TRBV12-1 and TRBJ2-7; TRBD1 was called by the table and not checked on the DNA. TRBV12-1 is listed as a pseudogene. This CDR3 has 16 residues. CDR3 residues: CASSFGAASQGVEQYF. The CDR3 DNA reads TGTGCCAGCAGCTTTGGAGCCGCCTCGCAAGGGGTCGAGCAGTACTTC.

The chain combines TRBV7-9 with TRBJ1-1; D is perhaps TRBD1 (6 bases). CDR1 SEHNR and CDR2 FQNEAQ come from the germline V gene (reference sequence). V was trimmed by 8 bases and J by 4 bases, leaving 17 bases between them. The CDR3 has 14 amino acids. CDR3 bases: TGTGCCAGCGTACTTCAGGGGATGGGCACTGAAGCTTTCTTT. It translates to CASVLQGMGTEAFF.

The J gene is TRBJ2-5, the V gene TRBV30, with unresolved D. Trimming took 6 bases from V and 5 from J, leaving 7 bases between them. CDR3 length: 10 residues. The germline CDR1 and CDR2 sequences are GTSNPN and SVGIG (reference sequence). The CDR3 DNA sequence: TGTGCCTGTGAGTCGGAGACCCAGTACTTC. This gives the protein CACESETQYF.

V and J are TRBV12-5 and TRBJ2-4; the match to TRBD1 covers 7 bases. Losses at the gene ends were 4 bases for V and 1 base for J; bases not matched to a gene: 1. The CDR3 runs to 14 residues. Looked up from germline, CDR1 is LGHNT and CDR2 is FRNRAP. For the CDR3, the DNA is TGTGCTAGTGGTTCGGACAGGGCCAAAAACATTCAGTACTTC. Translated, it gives CASGSDRAKNIQYF.

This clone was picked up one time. For the CDR3, the DNA is TGTGCCAGCAGCTCCGTACTAGCGGGAGGCTACAATGAGCAGTTCTTC. Translating gives CASSSVLAGGYNEQFF. The chain is built from TRBV5-4 and TRBJ2-1; 12 nucleotides match TRBD2. V was clipped by 3 bases and J by 3 bases; unmatched bases: 4. CDR3 size: 16 residues. CDR1 and CDR2 from the germline V gene are SGHNT and YYREEE (reference sequence).

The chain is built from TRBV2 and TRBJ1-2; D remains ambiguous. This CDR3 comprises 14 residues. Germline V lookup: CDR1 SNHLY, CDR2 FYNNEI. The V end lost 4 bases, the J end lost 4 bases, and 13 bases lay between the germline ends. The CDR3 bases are TGTGCCAGCAGTGGCGGGCCCTACCTCTATGGCTACACCTTC. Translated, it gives CASSGGPYLYGYTF. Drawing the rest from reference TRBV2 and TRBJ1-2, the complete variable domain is EPEVTQTPSHQVTQMGQEVILRCVPISNHLYFYWYRQILGQKVEFLVSFYNNEISEKSEIFDDQFSVERPDGSNFTLKIRSTKLEDSAMYFCASSGGPYLYGYTFGSGTRLTVV.

The CDR3 region has the DNA TGCGCCAGCAGACCCGGGACAGGGGGCTTGGAGACCCAGTACTTC. Translating it yields CASRPGTGGLETQYF. This sequence joins TRBV4-1 and TRBJ2-5; 12 bases fit TRBD1. J gave up 5 bases and V 6 bases, and 7 bases lay outside the gene matches. The length of the CDR3 is 15 residues. In germline, CDR1 is MGHRA, CDR2 YSYEKL.

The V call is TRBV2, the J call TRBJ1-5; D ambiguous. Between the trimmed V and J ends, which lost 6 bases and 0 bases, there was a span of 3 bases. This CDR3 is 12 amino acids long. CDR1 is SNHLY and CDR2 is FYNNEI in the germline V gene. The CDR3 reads CASSYSNQPQHF. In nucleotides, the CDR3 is TGTGCCAGCAGCTATAGCAATCAGCCCCAGCATTTT.

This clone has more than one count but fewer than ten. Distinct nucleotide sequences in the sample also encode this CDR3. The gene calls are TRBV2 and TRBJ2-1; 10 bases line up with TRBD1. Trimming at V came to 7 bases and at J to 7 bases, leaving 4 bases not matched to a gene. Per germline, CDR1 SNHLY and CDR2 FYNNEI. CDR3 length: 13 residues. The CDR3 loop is CASKGQGSNEQFF. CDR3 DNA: TGTGCCAGCAAGGGACAGGGGAGTAATGAGCAGTTCTTC.

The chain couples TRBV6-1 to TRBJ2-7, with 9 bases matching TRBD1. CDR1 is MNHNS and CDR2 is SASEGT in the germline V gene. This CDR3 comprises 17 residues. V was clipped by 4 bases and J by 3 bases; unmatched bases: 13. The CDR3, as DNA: TGTGCCAGCAGTGCTTCAATGATCCCGGGACAGGGCTACGAGCAGTACTTC. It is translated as CASSASMIPGQGYEQYF.

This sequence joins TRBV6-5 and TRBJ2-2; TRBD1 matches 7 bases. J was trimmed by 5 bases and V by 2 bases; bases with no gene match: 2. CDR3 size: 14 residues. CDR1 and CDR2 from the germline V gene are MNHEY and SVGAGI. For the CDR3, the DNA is TGTGCCAGCAGTTACGACAGGGAGACCGGGGAGCTGTTTTTT. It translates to CASSYDRETGELFF.

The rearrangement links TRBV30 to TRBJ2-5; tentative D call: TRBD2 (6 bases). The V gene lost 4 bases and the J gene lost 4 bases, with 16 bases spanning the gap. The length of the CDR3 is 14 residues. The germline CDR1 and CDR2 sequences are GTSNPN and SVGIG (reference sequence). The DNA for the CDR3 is TGTGCCTGGAAGGAGGGAGAGTCGGGAGAGACCCAGTACTTC. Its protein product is CAWKEGESGETQYF.

This CDR3 reads CAISQTGSGAEAFF. The DNA for the CDR3 is TGTGCCATCAGCCAGACAGGGTCTGGCGCTGAAGCTTTCTTT. The rearrangement joins TRBV10-3 to TRBJ1-1; 7 nucleotides align to TRBD1. The germline gives CDR1 ENHRY, CDR2 SYGVKD. V shed 6 bases and J 6 bases; nucleotides not matched to a gene: 10. The CDR3 totals 14 residues.

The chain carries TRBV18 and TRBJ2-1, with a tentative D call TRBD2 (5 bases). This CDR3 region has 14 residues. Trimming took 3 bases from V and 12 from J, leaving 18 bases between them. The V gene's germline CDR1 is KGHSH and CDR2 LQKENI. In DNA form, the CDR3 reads TGTGCCAGCTCACCCAACCTGACGGGATTGTGGCAGTTCTTC. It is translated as CASSPNLTGLWQFF.

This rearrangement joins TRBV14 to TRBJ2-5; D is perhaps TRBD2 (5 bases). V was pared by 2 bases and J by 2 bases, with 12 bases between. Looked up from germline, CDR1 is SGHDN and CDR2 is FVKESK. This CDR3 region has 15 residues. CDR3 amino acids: CASSQLPPGQETQYF. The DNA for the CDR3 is TGTGCCAGCAGCCAACTCCCGCCGGGGCAAGAGACCCAGTACTTC.